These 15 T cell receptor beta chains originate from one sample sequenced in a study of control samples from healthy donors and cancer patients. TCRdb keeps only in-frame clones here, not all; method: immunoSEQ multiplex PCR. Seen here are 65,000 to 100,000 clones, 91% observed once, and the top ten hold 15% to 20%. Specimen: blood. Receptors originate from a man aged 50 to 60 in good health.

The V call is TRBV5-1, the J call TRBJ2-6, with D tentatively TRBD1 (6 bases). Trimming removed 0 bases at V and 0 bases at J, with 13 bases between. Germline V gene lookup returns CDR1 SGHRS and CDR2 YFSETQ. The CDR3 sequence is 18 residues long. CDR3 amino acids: CASSLVAGAVSGANVLTF. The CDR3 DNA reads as TGCGCCAGCAGCTTGGTGGCAGGGGCCGTCTCTGGGGCCAACGTCCTGACTTTC.

CDR3 in amino acids: CASSPLTGGEAFF. The CDR3 coding sequence is TGTGCCAGCAGTCCTTTGACCGGAGGTGAAGCTTTCTTT. V and J are TRBV14 and TRBJ1-1; D uncertain. The CDR3 contains 13 residues. Trimming pared 6 bases from V and 7 bases from J, leaving 15 bases between. Germline assignment: CDR1 SGHDN and CDR2 FVKESK. Variable domain in full (rest from reference TRBV14 and TRBJ1-1): EAGVTQFPSHSVIEKGQTVTLRCDPISGHDNLYWYRRVMGKEIKFLLHFVKESKQDESGMPNNRFLAERTGGTYSTLKVQPAELEDSGVYFCASSPLTGGEAFFGQGTRLTVV.

The CDR3 reads CASSQEYHSDTQYF. DNA for the CDR3: TGCGCCAGCAGCCAAGAATACCACTCAGATACGCAGTATTTT. The chain employs TRBV4-1 and TRBJ2-3; no definite D call. The V gene's germline CDR1 is MGHRA and CDR2 YSYEKL. This CDR3 is 14 amino acids long. V lost 0 bases, J lost 4 bases, and 8 bases lay in between.

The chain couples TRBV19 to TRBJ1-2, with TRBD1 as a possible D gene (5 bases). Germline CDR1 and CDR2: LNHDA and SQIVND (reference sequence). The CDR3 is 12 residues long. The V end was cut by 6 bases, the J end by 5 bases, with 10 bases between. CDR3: CASSMTAYGYTF. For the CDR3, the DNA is TGTGCCAGTAGCATGACAGCTTATGGCTACACCTTC.

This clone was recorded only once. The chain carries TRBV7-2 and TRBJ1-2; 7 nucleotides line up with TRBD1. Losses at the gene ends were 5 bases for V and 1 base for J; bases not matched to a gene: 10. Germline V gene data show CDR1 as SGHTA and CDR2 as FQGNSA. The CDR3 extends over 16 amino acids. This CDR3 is CASSIHSGTDNYGYTF. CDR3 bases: TGTGCCAGCAGCATTCATTCCGGGACAGATAACTATGGCTACACCTTC.

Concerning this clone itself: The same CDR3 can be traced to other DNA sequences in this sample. CDR3 protein: CASSQGYGYTF. CDR3 nucleotide sequence: TGTGCCAGCAGCCAAGGATATGGCTACACCTTC. The chain has TRBV3-1 (or the pseudogene TRBV3-2) and TRBJ1-2; D remains unclear. The germline V gene encodes CDR1 LGHDT and CDR2 YNNKEL (reference sequence). The CDR3 sequence is 11 residues long. The ends were cut back, 1 base at V and 5 bases at J, with 2 bases in the middle.

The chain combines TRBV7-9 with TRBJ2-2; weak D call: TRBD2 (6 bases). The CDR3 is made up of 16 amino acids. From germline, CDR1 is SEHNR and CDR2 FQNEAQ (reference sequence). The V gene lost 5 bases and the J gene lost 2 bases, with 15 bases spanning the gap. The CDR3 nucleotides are TGTGCCAGCAGCGCGCCCGGGACTCCAAACACCGGGGAGCTGTTTTTT. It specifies CASSAPGTPNTGELFF.

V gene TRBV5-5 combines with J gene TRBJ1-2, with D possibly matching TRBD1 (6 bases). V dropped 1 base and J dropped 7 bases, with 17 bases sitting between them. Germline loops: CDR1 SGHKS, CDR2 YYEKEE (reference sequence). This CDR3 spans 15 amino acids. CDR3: CASSLTEYREIGYTF. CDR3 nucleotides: TGTGCCAGCAGCTTGACCGAATACAGGGAAATTGGCTACACCTTC.

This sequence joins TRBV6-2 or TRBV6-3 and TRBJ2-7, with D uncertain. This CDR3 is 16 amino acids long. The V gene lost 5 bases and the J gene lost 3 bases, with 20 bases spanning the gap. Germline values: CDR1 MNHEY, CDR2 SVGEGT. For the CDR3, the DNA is TGTGCCAGCAGTCCCCCCTTCACTCTTACCCACTACGAGCAGTACTTC. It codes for CASSPPFTLTHYEQYF.

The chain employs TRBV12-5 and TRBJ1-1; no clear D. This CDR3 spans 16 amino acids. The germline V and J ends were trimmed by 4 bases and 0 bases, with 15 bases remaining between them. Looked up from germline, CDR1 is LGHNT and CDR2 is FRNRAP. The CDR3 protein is CASGSPPIGLNTEAFF. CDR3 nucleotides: TGTGCTAGTGGTTCGCCCCCAATTGGCCTGAACACTGAAGCTTTCTTT.

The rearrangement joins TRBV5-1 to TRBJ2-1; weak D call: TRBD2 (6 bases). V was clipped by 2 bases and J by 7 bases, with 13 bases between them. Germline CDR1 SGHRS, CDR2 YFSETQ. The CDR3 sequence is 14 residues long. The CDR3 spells CASSFGGSGNEQFF. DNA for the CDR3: TGCGCCAGCAGCTTCGGGGGTAGTGGTAATGAGCAGTTCTTC.

CDR3 nucleotide sequence: TGTGCCACCCAAGGGACCTCCGGTACCCTCCACTTT. Its protein is CATQGTSGTLHF. The gene calls are TRBV5-4 and TRBJ1-6, with D perhaps matching TRBD1 (5 bases). The germline V gene encodes CDR1 SGHNT and CDR2 YYREEE (reference sequence). This CDR3 has 12 residues. Between the trimmed V and J ends, which lost 9 bases and 14 bases, there was a span of 18 bases.

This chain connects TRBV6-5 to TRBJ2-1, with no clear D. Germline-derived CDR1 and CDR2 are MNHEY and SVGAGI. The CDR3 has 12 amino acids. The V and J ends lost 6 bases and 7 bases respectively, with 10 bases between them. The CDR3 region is CASSTYSNEQFF. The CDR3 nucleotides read TGTGCCAGCAGCACTTACTCGAATGAGCAGTTCTTC.

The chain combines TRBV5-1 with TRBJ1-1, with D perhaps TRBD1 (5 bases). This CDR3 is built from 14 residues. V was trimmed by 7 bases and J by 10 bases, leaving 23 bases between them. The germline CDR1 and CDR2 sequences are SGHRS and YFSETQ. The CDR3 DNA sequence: TGCGCCAGCGGGACCGGACAAGGGGTAAGGGGAGCTTTCTTT. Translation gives CASGTGQGVRGAFF.

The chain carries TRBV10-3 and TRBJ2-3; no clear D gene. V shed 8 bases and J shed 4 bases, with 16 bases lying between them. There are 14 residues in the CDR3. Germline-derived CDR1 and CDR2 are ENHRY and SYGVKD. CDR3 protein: CAISPQEYADTQYF. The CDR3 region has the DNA TGTGCCATCTCCCCCCAGGAATATGCAGATACGCAGTATTTT.